A single sample is the source of the 24 T cell receptor beta chains below, sequenced in a study of metastatic and nonmetastatic thyroid tumors. TCRdb re-called the PCR reads through MiXCR. The sample consists of about 59,000 clones, about a sixth of them appearing once. Thyroid surgery was preceded by no treatment in any patient. Sequenced input: blood. Receptor source: a male donor with papillary thyroid cancer or a benign thyroid nodule (not recorded which). Some clones in this sample may be carry-over from other donors' samples.

This clone was detected ten times or more. The gene calls are TRBV7-2 and TRBJ2-5; 7 bases match TRBD2. This CDR3 has 16 residues. J lost 5 bases, V lost 6 bases, and 15 bases had no gene match. CDR1 SGHTA and CDR2 FQGNSA come from the germline V gene. CDR3 in amino acids: CASSPMGGRAWETQYF. The CDR3 nucleotides read TGTGCCAGCAGTCCTATGGGCGGGAGAGCCTGGGAGACCCAGTACTTC.

This chain uses TRBV12-3 or TRBV12-4 with TRBJ2-7, with 7 bases that match TRBD2. There are 13 residues in the CDR3. The V and J ends lost 8 bases and 0 bases, in that order; junction bases with no gene match: 4. DNA for the CDR3: TGTGCCAGCGTCGGGGGGATCTCCTACGAGCAGTACTTC. Translated, it gives CASVGGISYEQYF.

In this sample, this clone turned up many times. The same CDR3 is also encoded by other DNA sequences in this sample. J is TRBJ2-5 and V is TRBV7-2, with D perhaps assigned TRBD1 or TRBD2 (5 bases each). V was cut by 5 bases and J by 5 bases, with 15 bases left in between. The CDR3 consists of 14 residues. The germline gives CDR1 SGHTA, CDR2 FQGNSA. CDR3 sequence: CASSRGLGVETQYF. CDR3 sequence (DNA): TGTGCCAGCAGCCGAGGTCTGGGGGTGGAGACCCAGTACTTC.

A note on this clone: Just one base apart from a much larger clone, this may be a read error. The gene calls are TRBV20-1 and TRBJ2-5; 8 bases fit TRBD2. The CDR3 spans 13 residues. In germline, CDR1 is DFQATT, CDR2 SNEGSKA (reference sequence). The CDR3 DNA is TGCAGTGCTCACCAACCCGGGGGGGAGACCCGGTACTTC. It codes for CSAHQPGGETRYF.

This sequence joins TRBV6-1 and TRBJ1-6; D unresolved. CDR1 and CDR2 (germline): MNHNS, SASEGT. V was shortened by 2 bases and J by 0 bases, with 11 bases between the two germline ends. This CDR3 has 17 amino acids. As DNA, the CDR3 is TGTGCCAGCAGTGAAAAGGTGGGGAGCTCCTATAATTCACCCCTCCACTTT. Translating gives CASSEKVGSSYNSPLHF.

This rearrangement joins TRBV19 to TRBJ2-3; D possibly corresponds to TRBD1 (6 bases). Germline CDR1 and CDR2: LNHDA and SQIVND (reference sequence). The CDR3 totals 17 residues. Trimming pared 3 bases from V and 2 bases from J, leaving 18 bases between. CDR3 amino acids: CASSMWEQGSLTDTQYF. Written as DNA, the CDR3 is TGTGCCAGTAGTATGTGGGAACAGGGTTCCCTCACAGATACGCAGTATTTT.

The V and J genes are TRBV6-1 and TRBJ1-3; D gene unclear. Germline CDR1 MNHNS, CDR2 SASEGT. The CDR3 is 16 amino acids. The V end was cut by 0 bases, the J end by 1 base, with 10 bases between. The CDR3 nucleotides read TGTGCCAGCAGTGAAGCTGGGATCACTTCTGGAAACACCATATATTTT. Protein sequence: CASSEAGITSGNTIYF.

In regard to this clone: A much larger clone differs from this one at a single base, so this may be a read error. This sample includes further DNA sequences coding for the same CDR3. The genes are TRBV18 and TRBJ2-1, with D uncertain. V gave up 3 bases and J gave up 4 bases, with 16 bases separating them. CDR1 and CDR2 (germline): KGHSH, LQKENI. This CDR3 has 16 residues. The CDR3 reads CASSPVLGQPYNEQFF. Written as DNA, the CDR3 is TGTGCCAGCTCACCGGTATTGGGTCAGCCTTACAATGAGCAGTTCTTC.

In this sample, this clone turned up a few times. This chain links TRBV12-3 or TRBV12-4 with TRBJ2-7; the D is unclear. The CDR3 is made up of 12 amino acids. V was cut by 7 bases and J by 6 bases, with 13 bases left in between. The CDR3 DNA is TGTGCCAGCATCTACTCATCGGTCGAGCAGTACTTC. Translation gives CASIYSSVEQYF.

This chain connects TRBV4-2 to TRBJ2-7, with TRBD2 identical over 10 bases. Germline V gene data show CDR1 as LGHNA and CDR2 as YNFKEQ. Unmatched junction bases numbered 8, after V lost 0 bases and J lost 3 bases. This CDR3 has 17 amino acids. CDR3 sequence: CASSQDSRLAGGYEQYF. The CDR3 DNA sequence: TGTGCCAGCAGCCAAGATTCCAGGTTAGCGGGAGGCTACGAGCAGTACTTC.

This clone is deemed medium-sized (0.01 to 0.1%). CDR3 nucleotides: TGTGCCAGCAGTAAGGGACAGGAGAACAATGAGCAGTTCTTC. Translated, it gives CASSKGQENNEQFF. V usage is TRBV6-4 and J usage is TRBJ2-1; 8 bases align to TRBD1. The germline V gene encodes CDR1 MRHNA and CDR2 SNTAGT. The CDR3 contains 14 residues. Trimming removed 5 bases from V and 5 bases from J; junction bases left unmatched: 5.

Comments on this clone: A read error is possible here, since a much larger clone lies one base away. The rearrangement links TRBV7-8 to TRBJ2-5; 7 bases align to TRBD1. Germline-derived CDR1 and CDR2 are SGHVS and FQNEAQ. The CDR3 has 16 amino acids. J gave up 5 bases and V 5 bases, and 14 bases lay outside the gene matches. DNA for the CDR3: TGTGCCAGCAGCCTACAGGGGTCGTTTTCTGGGGAGACCCAGTACTTC. It yields the protein CASSLQGSFSGETQYF.

This chain connects TRBV6-2 or TRBV6-3 to TRBJ1-2; tentative D call: TRBD1 (5 bases). In germline, CDR1 is MNHEY, CDR2 SVGEGT. The CDR3 runs 19 residues. Trimming pared 9 bases from V and 3 bases from J, leaving 32 bases between. The DNA of the CDR3 is TGTGCCAGTGCCAGCCCGGTTCCGGGGTGGAAGGGGTCGGACTATGGCTACACCTTC. Translation gives CASASPVPGWKGSDYGYTF.

This clone was counted ten times or more. This CDR3 is also generated by other DNA sequences in the sample. J is TRBJ2-3 and V is TRBV7-3; perhaps TRBD2 as D (6 bases). Trimming stripped 5 bases from V and 0 bases from J, with 18 bases between. The CDR3 consists of 17 residues. Germline V gene sequence: CDR1 SGHTA, CDR2 FQGTGA. The CDR3 is CASSPSISGPSTDTQYF. In DNA, the CDR3 is TGTGCCAGCAGCCCGTCGATTAGCGGTCCAAGCACAGATACGCAGTATTTT.

The chain recombines TRBV7-8 with TRBJ2-7; D not certain. V was clipped by 4 bases and J by 0 bases, with 4 bases between them. CDR3 size: 12 residues. Germline assignment: CDR1 SGHVS and CDR2 FQNEAQ. The CDR3 DNA is TGTGCCAGCAGCTGGGACTCCTACGAGCAGTACTTC. This codes for CASSWDSYEQYF.

The table lists this clone with a few counts. The CDR3 DNA sequence: TGTGCCAGCAGCAAAGGGACAGGGGTGGGCGAGCAGTACTTC. This translates into CASSKGTGVGEQYF. V and J are TRBV5-5 and TRBJ2-7; TRBD1 matches at 10 bases. The junction had 7 bases not matched to a gene; V was cut back by 4 bases and J by 6 bases. The CDR3 consists of 14 residues. Germline V gene data show CDR1 as SGHKS and CDR2 as YYEKEE (reference sequence).

The rearrangement uses TRBV9 and TRBJ2-7; 9 bases line up with TRBD1. CDR3 length: 16 residues. The germline V gene encodes CDR1 SGDLS and CDR2 YYNGEE. V lost 4 bases and J lost 7; bases outside the gene matches: 15. The CDR3 DNA reads as TGTGCCAGCAGCTCGAACCTGTACAGGGGGCAAGTGGAGCAGTACTTC. Translation: CASSSNLYRGQVEQYF.

This clone occurred many times. The chain carries TRBV6-1 and TRBJ1-6; D uncertain. The CDR3 is 12 amino acids. Trimming removed 3 bases from V and 9 bases from J, with 6 bases in between. CDR1 is MNHNS and CDR2 is SASEGT in the germline V gene. The CDR3 spells CASSETVSPLHF. DNA for the CDR3: TGTGCCAGCAGTGAGACGGTTTCACCCCTCCACTTT.

Many counts were recorded for this clone. This chain links TRBV28 with TRBJ2-5; 14 bases match TRBD2. Looked up from germline, CDR1 is MDHEN and CDR2 is SYDVKM. This CDR3 comprises 16 residues. V trimming: 2 bases; J trimming: 4 bases; junction bases outside the gene matches: 3. CDR3 coding DNA: TGTGCCAGCAGTTTACCGACTAGCGGGGGGGGAGAGACCCAGTACTTC. Protein: CASSLPTSGGGETQYF.

This clone was seen many times. The J gene is TRBJ1-6, the V gene TRBV25-1, with D possibly being TRBD1 (5 bases). Trimming left V 2 bases short and J 10 bases short, with 18 bases between. The germline V gene has CDR1 MGHDK and CDR2 SYGVNS. The CDR3 extends over 16 amino acids. DNA of the CDR3: TGTGCCAGCAGTGAAATTTATGGGGGAATTGGATCACCCCTCCACTTT. Translation: CASSEIYGGIGSPLHF.

This chain uses TRBV12-3 or TRBV12-4 with TRBJ2-2; 9 bases line up with TRBD2. J was trimmed by 10 bases and V by 8 bases; bases with no gene match: 5. The CDR3 is 12 residues long. DNA of the CDR3: TGTGCCAGCGAGCGGGGGGCCCTGGAGCTGTTTTTT. It translates to CASERGALELFF.

Ten or more counts support this clone. This chain connects TRBV19 to TRBJ2-5; 7 bases fit TRBD1. This CDR3 region has 15 residues. V lost 6 bases to trimming and J lost 4 bases; unmatched junction nucleotides: 11. Germline loops: CDR1 LNHDA, CDR2 SQIVND (reference sequence). CDR3 sequence: CASRNRGPGPETQYF. CDR3 nucleotides: TGTGCCAGTAGAAACAGGGGCCCGGGGCCAGAGACCCAGTACTTC.

About this clone itself: A read error may produce the germline difference seen at one junction end. This same CDR3 is encoded by further DNA sequences in the sample. V and J are TRBV20-1 and TRBJ2-4, with 7 nucleotides matching TRBD2. The CDR3 consists of 12 residues. Germline V gene lookup returns CDR1 DFQATT and CDR2 SNEGSKA (reference sequence). This chain's CDR3 is CSAPSTRAGEVW. The DNA of the CDR3 is TGCAGTGCTCCCTCGACACGGGCGGGGGAGGTCTGG.

The sample holds many counts of this clone. The chain is built from TRBV7-9 and TRBJ2-2; the D gene could be TRBD1 or TRBD2 (5 bases each). CDR3 length equals 18 residues. Germline CDR1 reads SEHNR; CDR2 reads FQNEAQ (reference sequence). Trimming took 3 bases from V and 2 from J, leaving 19 bases between them. The CDR3 reads CASSFRPLAQENTGELFF. CDR3 DNA sequence: TGTGCCAGCAGCTTCAGACCCCTAGCACAGGAAAACACCGGGGAGCTGTTTTTT.